A single sample gave rise to the 23 T cell receptor beta chains below, sequenced in a study of blood T cell repertoires in COVID-19. Generated by immunoSEQ multiplex PCR, the TCRdb table keeps only in-frame clones and is missing some. The repertoire includes about 410,000 clones, 86% of them detected once, and approximately 1.4% sits in the top ten. The sequencing input was peripheral blood. These receptors came from a woman aged 25 to 39 with active or convalescent COVID-19.

The chain carries TRBV19 and TRBJ1-1, with unresolved D. This CDR3 has 15 amino acids. Germline V gene lookup returns CDR1 LNHDA and CDR2 SQIVND (reference sequence). The germline V and J ends were trimmed by 2 bases and 1 base, with 11 bases remaining between them. The chain's CDR3 is CASSISQVGNTEAFF. DNA for the CDR3: TGTGCCAGTAGTATATCTCAGGTGGGGAACACTGAAGCTTTCTTT.

CDR3 DNA: TGTGCCAGCTCGAGGACAGGGGTGAAAACCTTC. Encoded protein: CASSRTGVKTF. The rearrangement uses TRBV25-1 and TRBJ1-2; 9 positions match TRBD1. Trimming at V came to 8 bases and at J to 14 bases, leaving 9 bases not matched to a gene. Germline CDR1 MGHDK, CDR2 SYGVNS. This CDR3 has 11 amino acids.

This chain connects TRBV9 to TRBJ2-7; tentatively, D is TRBD1 (7 bases). V was clipped by 3 bases and J by 3 bases, with 19 bases between them. The CDR3 has 16 residues. Germline values: CDR1 SGDLS, CDR2 YYNGEE. This CDR3 is CASSARGQGGFYEQYF. DNA of the CDR3: TGTGCCAGCAGCGCCCGAGGGCAGGGGGGCTTCTACGAGCAGTACTTC.

This chain links TRBV6-5 with TRBJ2-5; 13 nucleotides align to TRBD2. Germline CDR1 reads MNHEY; CDR2 reads SVGAGI. This CDR3 spans 16 amino acids. The V gene end was trimmed by 3 bases and the J gene end by 2 bases; junction bases not matched to a gene: 3. CDR3 bases: TGTGCCAGCAGTTATTCGACTAGCGGGGGGCAAGAGACCCAGTACTTC. Protein sequence: CASSYSTSGGQETQYF.

The chain has TRBV21-1 and TRBJ1-4. TRBV21-1 is tagged as a pseudogene. CDR3 length: 16 amino acids. CDR3 sequence (DNA): TGTGCCAGCGGTGGGTTAGGCGGGTCAACTAATGAAAAACTGTTTTTT. Translated, it gives CASGGLGGSTNEKLFF.

The rearrangement joins TRBV6-6 to TRBJ2-4; 7 nucleotides agree with TRBD1. This CDR3 comprises 14 residues. Germline-derived CDR1 and CDR2 are MNHNY and SVGAGI (reference sequence). The V gene end was trimmed by 8 bases and the J gene end by 1 base; junction bases not matched to a gene: 5. The CDR3 loop reads CASVGDSAKNIQYF. In nucleotides, the CDR3 is TGTGCCAGCGTAGGGGACAGCGCCAAAAACATTCAGTACTTC.

The rearrangement joins TRBV6-5 to TRBJ1-1, with no clear D. Per the germline V gene, CDR1 is MNHEY and CDR2 is SVGAGI. V was pared by 6 bases and J by 7 bases, with 21 bases between. The CDR3 is 15 amino acids. As DNA, the CDR3 is TGTGCCAGCAGAACTAAAGGCGGGATCGCAATTGAAGCTTTCTTT. This gives the protein CASRTKGGIAIEAFF.

The chain has TRBV7-8 and TRBJ2-7; 7 bases line up with TRBD1. Germline V gene lookup returns CDR1 SGHVS and CDR2 FQNEAQ. CDR3 length equals 14 residues. With V trimmed by 4 bases and J by 6 bases, 9 bases remained unmatched. The CDR3 is CASSSTRQGREQYF. In DNA form, the CDR3 reads TGTGCCAGCAGCTCGACCCGACAGGGCCGCGAGCAGTACTTC.

The chain is built from TRBV9 and TRBJ2-7; a possible D gene is TRBD2 (6 bases). CDR3 length: 14 residues. Germline values: CDR1 SGDLS, CDR2 YYNGEE. Trimming took 4 bases from V and 6 from J, leaving 17 bases between them. CDR3 region: CASSQGWGVSEQYF. CDR3 in DNA: TGTGCCAGCAGCCAAGGGTGGGGGGTCAGCGAGCAGTACTTC.

This chain connects TRBV2 to TRBJ1-5; D ambiguous. CDR1 and CDR2 (germline): SNHLY, FYNNEI. The CDR3 loop spans 16 amino acids. V was trimmed by 9 bases and J by 6 bases, leaving 24 bases between them. CDR3 DNA: TGTGCCAGTAGGGTGGGAGAGGGCTCTTTTCGTCAGCCCCAGCATTTT. Its translation is CASRVGEGSFRQPQHF.

This clone appeared once. The chain has TRBV27 and TRBJ2-7; 8 bases fit TRBD1. The CDR3 is made up of 14 amino acids. The trim removed 2 bases at V and 4 bases at J, leaving 4 bases unmatched. Germline loops: CDR1 MNHEY, CDR2 SMNVEV (reference sequence). The CDR3 spells CASSLQGTGYEQYF. CDR3 sequence (DNA): TGTGCCAGCAGTTTACAGGGGACAGGATACGAGCAGTACTTC.

The chain carries TRBV19 and TRBJ1-1, with TRBD1 as a possible D gene (5 bases). Between the trimmed V and J ends, which lost 1 base and 0 bases, there was a span of 12 bases. Germline-derived CDR1 and CDR2 are LNHDA and SQIVND (reference sequence). The CDR3 has 16 amino acids. The DNA for the CDR3 is TGTGCCAGTAGTATAGGGACGACAGCCATGAACACTGAAGCTTTCTTT. Translation: CASSIGTTAMNTEAFF.

The V call is TRBV19, the J call TRBJ1-1; no reliable D call. Per the germline V gene, CDR1 is LNHDA and CDR2 is SQIVND (reference sequence). V was cut by 6 bases and J by 0 bases, with 8 bases left in between. The CDR3 runs 13 residues. The CDR3 DNA reads TGTGCCAGTAGGGGTGAGGTGAACACTGAAGCTTTCTTT. Its translation is CASRGEVNTEAFF.

The DNA of the CDR3 is TGTGCCACCAAGGGGACAGGAGACAATGAGCAGTTCTTC. Translating gives CATKGTGDNEQFF. This sequence joins TRBV24-1 and TRBJ2-1; 8 positions agree with TRBD1. With 8 bases clipped from V and 5 bases from J, the junction kept 4 bases outside the gene matches. Germline loops: CDR1 KGHDR, CDR2 SFDVKD. The CDR3 covers 13 residues.

The rearrangement links TRBV5-1 to TRBJ2-1; 8 bases map to TRBD2. Germline values: CDR1 SGHRS, CDR2 YFSETQ. This CDR3 is 16 amino acids long. The V segment lost 0 bases and the J segment 1 base; nucleotides outside the gene matches: 3. The CDR3 nucleotides read TGCGCCAGCAGCTTGGGAGCGGGGGTGTCCTACAATGAGCAGTTCTTC. Translated, it gives CASSLGAGVSYNEQFF.

The rearrangement links TRBV6-5 to TRBJ1-5; the D is unclear. The CDR3 loop spans 11 amino acids. V was shortened by 7 bases and J by 9 bases, with 10 bases between the two germline ends. Germline loops: CDR1 MNHEY, CDR2 SVGAGI. Written as DNA, the CDR3 is TGTGCCAGCACCTACGAGGGGCCCCAGCATTTT. Protein product: CASTYEGPQHF.

The rearrangement links TRBV18 to TRBJ2-3; D gene unclear. V lost 6 bases, J lost 0 bases, and 13 bases lay in between. Germline CDR1 is KGHSH and CDR2 is LQKENI. This CDR3 has 15 amino acids. CDR3 coding DNA: TGTGCCAGCTCCCCTCGAACGGGTAGCACAGATACGCAGTATTTT. This encodes CASSPRTGSTDTQYF.

This clone has a handful of counts. This chain links TRBV5-1 with TRBJ1-6; D gene ambiguous. CDR3 length: 14 residues. V shed 0 bases and J shed 4 bases, with 5 bases lying between them. The V gene's germline CDR1 is SGHRS and CDR2 YFSETQ. The CDR3 DNA is TGCGCCAGCAGCTTGGCCAGGTATAATTCACCCCTCCACTTT. Residues: CASSLARYNSPLHF.

The rearrangement uses TRBV5-1 and TRBJ2-1; D is possibly TRBD2 (5 bases). There are 13 residues in the CDR3. Trimming left V 3 bases short and J 8 bases short, with 12 bases between. The germline V gene encodes CDR1 SGHRS and CDR2 YFSETQ. The CDR3 DNA reads as TGCGCCAGCAGCTCCGGAGCTAGCTATGAGCAGTTCTTC. Protein product: CASSSGASYEQFF. Supplemented by reference TRBV5-1 and TRBJ2-1, the full variable domain reads KAGVTQTPRYLIKTRGQQVTLSCSPISGHRSVSWYQQTPGQGLQFLFEYFSETQRNKGNFPGRFSGRQFSNSRSEMNVSTLELGDSALYLCASSSGASYEQFFGPGTRLTVL.

The rearrangement links TRBV9 to TRBJ2-7; D unclear. Germline V gene data show CDR1 as SGDLS and CDR2 as YYNGEE. With 4 bases removed from V and 2 bases from J, the gap between germline ends came to 13 bases. The CDR3 length is 14 residues. This CDR3 reads CASSLVPETYEQYF. The DNA for the CDR3 is TGTGCCAGCAGCCTAGTCCCAGAAACCTACGAGCAGTACTTC.

The gene calls are TRBV19 and TRBJ1-1; D remains unclear. The germline gives CDR1 LNHDA, CDR2 SQIVND (reference sequence). This CDR3 is built from 12 residues. Trimming removed 5 bases at V and 6 bases at J, with 10 bases between. CDR3 amino acids: CASSSFRAEAFF. DNA of the CDR3: TGTGCCAGTAGTTCATTTCGGGCTGAAGCTTTCTTT.

The chain recombines TRBV6-5 with TRBJ2-5; D is ambiguous. The CDR3 totals 13 residues. The germline V gene has CDR1 MNHEY and CDR2 SVGAGI. The germline V and J ends were trimmed by 5 bases and 4 bases, with 11 bases remaining between them. The CDR3: CASSTPSTETQYF. CDR3 coding DNA: TGTGCCAGCAGTACCCCTAGTACAGAGACCCAGTACTTC.

The chain's CDR3 is CASSFTPSGGRETQYF. The CDR3 nucleotides read TGTGCCAGCAGCTTCACCCCTTCGGGGGGGAGGGAGACCCAGTACTTC. The V and J genes are TRBV7-8 and TRBJ2-5; 8 bases fit TRBD2. Germline lookup yields CDR1 SGHVS and CDR2 FQNEAQ. The CDR3 sequence is 16 residues long. V was pared by 3 bases and J by 5 bases, with 11 bases of the junction left unmatched.